This T cell receptor (beta chain) was recovered during a study of T cells in Graves' hyperthyroidism and ophthalmopathy (dated by TCRdb to 2018 to 2020). About the study as a whole: Peripheral blood samples were taken at the time of initial diagnosis, prior to any treatment. The 100 or so discovery patients were randomly divided into training and test sets at a 7:3 ratio. Prospective prediction of ophthalmopathy was tested in an independent validation cohort of 18 to 20 hyperthyroidism patients and some 17 patients who later progressed to ophthalmopathy. The study also compared thyroid tissue and blood T-cell repertoires from about six Graves' hyperthyroidism patients. TCR V-J signatures able to tell the groups apart were searched for in a discovery cohort of 90 to 100 patients, of whom approximately 40 had Graves' ophthalmopathy and 57 had stable Graves' hyperthyroidism. The paper reports TCR Vbeta CDR3 sequencing of 140 or so peripheral blood samples: around 41 ophthalmopathy, 75 to 80 hyperthyroidism and around 17 progressor patients. After sampling, hyperthyroidism patients received methimazole starting at 30 mg daily, and ophthalmopathy patients received high-dose intravenous methylprednisolone. Beyond this particular receptor, the publication reports: In validation, the model predicted progression to ophthalmopathy a median of around 6.5 months before onset, with roughly 70% sensitivity and roughly 79% specificity. Blood samples also contained most of the expanded thyroid clonotypes (frequency above 0.001), which suggests that blood repertoires may reflect thyroid immune responses. A 13 V-J signature model separated ophthalmopathy from stable hyperthyroidism, with around 91% sensitivity and 81.08% specificity in cross-validation and 80%/75% in testing. No statistical method was used to set the sample size in advance, and investigators knew the group allocation.

At the junction V is shortened by 7 bases and J by 3 bases, with 7 bases in between. Inclusive of the bounding cysteine and phenylalanine, the CDR3 is 11 residues long. Just the 33-base CDR3 DNA is kept, in frame starting at base 1. Per the germline V gene, SNHLY is the CDR1 and FYNNEI is the CDR2. Of note for this clonotype: The target of this receptor is not known. No much larger clone is present one base from it, and per-base qualities are unavailable.

The TCR beta CDR3 regions were amplified from RNA transcripts. The first round of RT-PCR for the TCR CDR3 was performed with the HTBI primer set and the Qiagen OneStep RT-PCR kit. A second multiplex PCR round built the libraries, followed by size selection and purification. Sequencing of the libraries was done on an Illumina HiSeq2000 using paired-end 100 bp reads. The original pipeline was this. SOAPnuke was used to process the raw data, with reads discarded if the reads contained adapters or uncalled bases, had a mean Phred below 15, or lacked an exact constant-primer or identifier match. High-quality paired reads were merged with COPE v1.2.5, and unique nucleotide sequences were defined as clonotypes. MiTCR v1.1 was used to align clonotypes to the IMGT TRBV, TRBD and TRBJ reference segments. Only V-J combinations with frequency above 0.0001, covering 99% to 99.2% of repertoires, were analysed. A TCS score was defined as the ratio of F50 (clonal expansion) to E x V (chaos), with BLOSUM62-based TCRdist applied between CDR3 peptides within each V-J. Welch's t-statistics and random forest reduced some 510 V-J features to roughly 13, which were used in a naive Bayes classifier (R e1071). In-frame beta chains were kept once TCRdb had trimmed the public reads at Q25 with fastp and called clones with MiXCR. Every CDR3 protein is listed once, alongside the most common genes and DNA of its rows. TCRdb, not the authors, supplied the V and J calls. The sample contains hundreds of thousands of distinct CDR3 sequences, roughly 17% of them found a single time. Approximately 3.9% of the sample comes from the top ten.

Stable Graves' hyperthyroidism was defined as the absence of progression to ophthalmopathy over 18 months of follow-up. Hyperthyroidism patients were newly diagnosed, with disease duration under 2 months, and aged 18 to 65 years. Exclusion was applied to patients with uncontrolled infections, other autoimmune diseases, pregnancy or lactation. Clinical symptoms, serum thyroxine and TRAb, thyroid ultrasound, and orbital computed tomography formed the basis for the diagnoses. Ficoll-Paque density gradient centrifugation was used to isolate PBMCs from approximately 10 ml of fresh peripheral blood. Total RNA was extracted using Trizol reagent, and RNA quality was assessed on an Agilent 2100 Bioanalyzer.

This receptor was identified in a woman younger than 45 with Graves' hyperthyroidism. The V gene is TRBV2 and the J gene is TRBJ2-7; there is no confident call for the D gene. Source material: blood. The DNA sequence follows: TGTGCCAGCAAAGACGGCTACGAGCAGTACTTC. Translated, it reads CASKDGYEQYF.